The 9 T cell receptor beta chains listed next were all sequenced from one sample in a study of CD8+ T cells in alopecia areata. Reverse transcription of extracted RNA yielded cDNA, which provided the sequencing template. The repertoire was sequenced with immunoSEQ multiplex PCR; TCRdb's copy has only in-frame clones and lacks some. Among 200,000 or so clones listed, 58% were seen once. Documented treatment: oral pan-JAK inhibitor, 5-10 mg twice daily. Material: CD4+ T cells sorted from blood, obtained at week 24, from a patient treated with tofacitinib. The source of these receptors is a human donor with alopecia areata.

This sequence joins TRBV5-1 and TRBJ1-2, with a weak D call TRBD1 (6 bases). The germline gives CDR1 SGHRS, CDR2 YFSETQ. The V gene lost 2 bases and the J gene lost 4 bases, with 15 bases spanning the gap. The CDR3 runs to 15 residues. This chain's CDR3 is CASSFWTESTYGYTF. The CDR3 nucleotides are TGCGCCAGCAGCTTCTGGACAGAGAGTACCTATGGCTACACCTTC.

V usage is TRBV5-1 and J usage is TRBJ1-6, with a tentative D call TRBD1 (6 bases). In germline, CDR1 is SGHRS, CDR2 YFSETQ. This CDR3 is 15 amino acids long. Trimming stripped 3 bases from V and 6 bases from J, with 13 bases between. CDR3 DNA sequence: TGCGCCAGCAGCTACGATCAGGGGAGTAATTCACCCCTCCACTTT. Translated, it gives CASSYDQGSNSPLHF. Based on the CDR3 plus reference TRBV5-1 and TRBJ1-6, the full variable domain is KAGVTQTPRYLIKTRGQQVTLSCSPISGHRSVSWYQQTPGQGLQFLFEYFSETQRNKGNFPGRFSGRQFSNSRSEMNVSTLELGDSALYLCASSYDQGSNSPLHFGNGTRLTVT.

The chain couples TRBV2 to TRBJ1-2, with a tentative D call TRBD1 (5 bases). V was trimmed by 2 bases and J by 4 bases, leaving 14 bases between them. Germline values: CDR1 SNHLY, CDR2 FYNNEI. The CDR3 length is 15 residues. Here the CDR3 reads CASSESPGPGYGYTF. Written as DNA, the CDR3 is TGTGCCAGCAGTGAATCACCAGGGCCGGGCTATGGCTACACCTTC.

To note about this clone: One end of the junction varies from germline; a read error may be responsible. The chain joins TRBV25-1 to TRBJ1-2; D unclear. This CDR3 region has 15 residues. Germline lookup yields CDR1 MGHDK and CDR2 SYGVNS. The CDR3 nucleotides are TGTGCCAGCAGTGAAATGTCGGGGTCGAACTCTGGCTACACCTTC. It yields the protein CASSEMSGSNSGYTF.

Details on this clone: This clone may be a read error of a much larger clone one base away. The J gene is TRBJ1-1, the V gene TRBV27, with unresolved D. V was trimmed by 5 bases and J by 3 bases, leaving 4 bases between them. This CDR3 spans 11 amino acids. CDR1 MNHEY and CDR2 SMNVEV come from the germline V gene (reference sequence). Written as DNA, the CDR3 is TGTGCCAGCAGTCAGGACACTGAAGCTTTCTTT. Its protein is CASSQDTEAFF.

This clone was counted between two and nine times. The V call is TRBV29-1, the J call TRBJ2-7; D possibly corresponds to TRBD2 (5 bases). This CDR3 spans 13 amino acids. Germline CDR1 SQVTM, CDR2 ANQGSEA. V dropped 4 bases and J dropped 4 bases, with 14 bases sitting between them. For the CDR3, the DNA is TGCAGCGTTGGAGGGCCAGCGGCGTACGAGCAGTACTTC. Translating it yields CSVGGPAAYEQYF.

This clone was recorded once. This specimen includes other DNA sequences encoding the same CDR3. V usage is TRBV29-1 and J usage is TRBJ1-2; D remains ambiguous. The V end was cut by 3 bases, the J end by 7 bases, with 3 bases between. CDR1 is SQVTM and CDR2 is ANQGSEA in the germline V gene. The CDR3 covers 9 residues. CDR3: CSVESGYTF. CDR3 nucleotides: TGCAGCGTTGAGAGTGGCTACACCTTC.

The chain links TRBV4-3 to TRBJ2-3; maybe TRBD2 (7 bases). Trimming removed 0 bases at V and 4 bases at J, with 14 bases between. The CDR3 covers 16 residues. Germline-derived CDR1 and CDR2 are LGHNA and YSLEER. The CDR3 DNA reads TGCGCCAGCAGCCAAGATGGGGGCGGGGGAGCAGATACGCAGTATTTT. Translating it yields CASSQDGGGGADTQYF.

V and J are TRBV2 and TRBJ1-2; D is possibly TRBD1 (5 bases). The CDR3 consists of 13 residues. Germline V gives CDR1 SNHLY, CDR2 FYNNEI. The V gene lost 3 bases and the J gene lost 2 bases, with 7 bases spanning the gap. The CDR3 reads CASSEGGNYGYTF. CDR3 DNA: TGTGCCAGCAGTGAGGGGGGGAACTATGGCTACACCTTC. The full variable domain, completed using reference TRBV2 and TRBJ1-2, is EPEVTQTPSHQVTQMGQEVILRCVPISNHLYFYWYRQILGQKVEFLVSFYNNEISEKSEIFDDQFSVERPDGSNFTLKIRSTKLEDSAMYFCASSEGGNYGYTFGSGTRLTVV.